The clone carrying this T cell receptor beta chain was counted only a few times. Its antigen is not identified. Donors were drawn from the approximately 120-subject validation cohort, separate from the roughly 700-subject first cohort. Produced via immunoSEQ multiplex PCR; TCRdb's table is partial and in-frame only. The profile shows approximately 260,000 clones, about 86% of them singletons. The source of the sample is a study of cytomegalovirus exposure and HLA in healthy donors. About the research overall: The roughly 120 validation repertoires used the same platform as the approximately 700 first-cohort repertoires (as reported by a later analysis).

The CDR3 has 16 amino acids. Per the germline V gene, CDR1 is SGHDN and CDR2 is FVKESK. V lost 4 bases to trimming and J lost 6 bases, with 21 bases between them. Regarding the study as a whole: According to a subsequent analysis, TCR clusters from the first cohort were inclined to appear together in the 130 or so validation repertoires.

Sequences were obtained from PBMCs. The genes are TRBV14 and TRBJ1-1; D is undetermined. The clonotype was recovered from a woman younger than 30 in good health and CMV-seronegative. Here the CDR3 reads CASSLTRTWLGPEAFF. Here the CDR3 DNA reads TGTGCCAGCAGCCTTACTAGGACGTGGTTGGGCCCTGAAGCTTTCTTT.